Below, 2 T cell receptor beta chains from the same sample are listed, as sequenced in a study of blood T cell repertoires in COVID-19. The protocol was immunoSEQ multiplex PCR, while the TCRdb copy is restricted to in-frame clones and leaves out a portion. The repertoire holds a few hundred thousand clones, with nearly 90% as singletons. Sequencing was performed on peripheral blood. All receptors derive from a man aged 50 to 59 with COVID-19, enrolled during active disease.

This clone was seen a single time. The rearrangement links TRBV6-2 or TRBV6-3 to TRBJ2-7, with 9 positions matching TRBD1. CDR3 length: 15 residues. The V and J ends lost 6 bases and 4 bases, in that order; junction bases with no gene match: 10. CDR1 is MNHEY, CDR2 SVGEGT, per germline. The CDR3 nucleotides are TGTGCCAGCAGCCCCAACCGGGACAGGGCTTACGAGCAGTACTTC. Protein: CASSPNRDRAYEQYF.

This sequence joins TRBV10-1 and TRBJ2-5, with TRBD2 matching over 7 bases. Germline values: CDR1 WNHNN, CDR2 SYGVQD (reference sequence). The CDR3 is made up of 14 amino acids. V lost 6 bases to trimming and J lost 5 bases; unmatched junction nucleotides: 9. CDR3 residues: CASRVWEGPETQYF. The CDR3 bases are TGCGCCAGCAGGGTCTGGGAGGGGCCCGAGACCCAGTACTTC.